The 14 T cell receptor beta chains given below trace back to one sample, sequenced in a study of cytomegalovirus exposure and HLA in healthy donors. This PCR relied on a set of 60 Vbeta primers and 13 Jbeta primers. Sequencing used immunoSEQ multiplex PCR; TCRdb keeps in-frame clones, though not all of them. Of 130,000 to 150,000 clones listed, more than 60% are singletons. The sample was PBMCs. Every receptor here comes from a man between 40 and 49 years old in good health and CMV-seropositive.

The J gene is TRBJ1-2, the V gene TRBV5-1; D possibly corresponds to TRBD1 (6 bases). CDR1 is SGHRS and CDR2 is YFSETQ in the germline V gene. The CDR3 runs to 17 residues. The V end lost 3 bases, the J end lost 0 bases, and 18 bases lay between the germline ends. CDR3 protein: CASSWGLIDYTNYGYTF. CDR3 bases: TGCGCCAGCAGCTGGGGGCTAATTGACTATACTAACTATGGCTACACCTTC.

This clone came up a few times. The chain combines TRBV7-8 with TRBJ2-5; 14 nucleotides match TRBD2. The V gene end was trimmed by 5 bases and the J gene end by 6 bases; junction bases not matched to a gene: 2. The CDR3 has 14 residues. Germline CDR1 reads SGHVS; CDR2 reads FQNEAQ. The CDR3, as DNA: TGTGCCAGCAGCGGGACTAGCGGGAGACAGACCCAGTACTTC. Its protein product is CASSGTSGRQTQYF.

The chain employs TRBV28 and TRBJ1-5, with 11 bases fitting TRBD1. From germline, CDR1 is MDHEN and CDR2 SYDVKM. The CDR3 has 20 amino acids. The ends lost 4 bases at V and 3 bases at J; junction bases unmatched: 17. The chain's CDR3 is CASSSRTGTGGLINNQPQHF. As DNA, the CDR3 is TGTGCCAGCAGTTCGCGGACCGGGACAGGGGGACTTATAAACAATCAGCCCCAGCATTTT.

The V gene is TRBV6-6, the J gene TRBJ1-1; 7 bases match TRBD1. The CDR3 totals 14 residues. Trimming removed 2 bases from V and 1 base from J; junction bases left unmatched: 1. Germline CDR1 and CDR2: MNHNY and SVGAGI (reference sequence). CDR3 amino acids: CASSYAGGNTEAFF. The CDR3 region has the DNA TGTGCCAGCAGTTACGCAGGGGGGAACACTGAAGCTTTCTTT.

The rearrangement joins TRBV7-7 to TRBJ2-5, with 7 bases fitting TRBD2. CDR1 is SSHAT and CDR2 is FNYEAQ in the germline V gene (reference sequence). This CDR3 contains 15 residues. Trimming took 4 bases from V and 2 from J; bases not matched to a gene: 7. The CDR3 protein is CASSSYSGSQETQYF. The CDR3 DNA is TGTGCCAGCAGCTCATATAGCGGGTCTCAAGAGACCCAGTACTTC.

The genes are TRBV6-1 and TRBJ2-1; possible D gene TRBD1, 6 bases. V shed 4 bases and J shed 13 bases, with 17 bases lying between them. CDR1 is MNHNS and CDR2 is SASEGT in the germline V gene. The CDR3 contains 13 residues. CDR3 residues: CASSVVGNRDQFF. The CDR3 bases are TGTGCCAGCAGTGTGGTAGGGAACAGGGATCAGTTCTTC.

The chain joins TRBV29-1 to TRBJ2-2, with 7 bases identical to TRBD2. This CDR3 region has 13 residues. Per germline, CDR1 SQVTM and CDR2 ANQGSEA. Unmatched junction bases numbered 5, after V lost 4 bases and J lost 6 bases. The CDR3 is CSVAREWSGELFF. CDR3 nucleotides: TGCAGCGTTGCGCGGGAGTGGTCCGGGGAGCTGTTTTTT.

V gene TRBV28 combines with J gene TRBJ1-1; no clear D. Germline V CDR1 and CDR2: MDHEN, SYDVKM. The CDR3 spans 15 residues. Trimming removed 5 bases from V and 5 bases from J, with 18 bases in between. The CDR3 spells CASSSGGFLPTEAFF. CDR3 bases: TGTGCCAGCAGTAGCGGTGGATTTCTCCCAACTGAAGCTTTCTTT.

This chain uses TRBV15 with TRBJ2-2, with D tentatively TRBD2 (5 bases). The V end lost 1 base, the J end lost 5 bases, and 8 bases lay between the germline ends. Per the germline V gene, CDR1 is LNHNV and CDR2 is YYDKDF (reference sequence). The CDR3 covers 14 residues. The CDR3 bases are TGTGCCACCAGCAGAGCCGGACTTACCGGGGAGCTGTTTTTT. Translated, it gives CATSRAGLTGELFF. The complete variable domain, with remaining parts taken from reference TRBV15 and TRBJ2-2, reads DAMVIQNPRYQVTQFGKPVTLSCSQTLNHNVMYWYQQKSSQAPKLLFHYYDKDFNNEADTPDNFQSRRPNTSFCFLDIRSPGLGDTAMYLCATSRAGLTGELFFGEGSRLTVL.

The J gene is TRBJ2-2, the V gene TRBV7-3; no definite D call. The germline CDR1 and CDR2 sequences are SGHTA and FQGTGA. This CDR3 comprises 13 residues. With 4 bases removed from V and 5 bases from J, the gap between germline ends came to 8 bases. For the CDR3, the DNA is TGTGCCAGCAGCTCCGACTTTACCGGGGAGCTGTTTTTT. The encoded protein is CASSSDFTGELFF.

Details on this clone: Given the absence of the conserved phenylalanine or tryptophan at the CDR3 end, a read error is likely. The DNA is left out, because the CDR3 cannot be placed on it with certainty; the CDR3 is given as TCRdb lists it. The chain uses TRBV6-4 and TRBJ2-7; the table's D call, TRBD2, was not checked against the DNA. The CDR3 totals 13 residues, both ends included. CDR1 and CDR2 (germline): MRHNA, SNTAGT. The chain's CDR3 is CASSDSPGHPGSD.

The chain has TRBV2 and TRBJ1-1, with TRBD1 identical over 7 bases. V trimming: 11 bases; J trimming: 3 bases; junction bases outside the gene matches: 3. The CDR3 loop spans 11 amino acids. The germline V gene has CDR1 SNHLY and CDR2 FYNNEI. The CDR3 sequence: CAGGQYTEAFF. The CDR3 DNA is TGTGCCGGGGGACAGTACACTGAAGCTTTCTTT.

The rearrangement links TRBV19 to TRBJ1-1, with 8 bases aligning to TRBD1. In germline, CDR1 is LNHDA, CDR2 SQIVND (reference sequence). The V segment lost 5 bases and the J segment 5 bases; nucleotides outside the gene matches: 10. The CDR3 totals 15 residues. The CDR3 loop reads CASSPRRGRVTEAFF. The CDR3 nucleotides read TGTGCCAGTAGTCCCCGCAGGGGGCGCGTGACTGAAGCTTTCTTT.

The chain joins TRBV6-5 to TRBJ2-3, with TRBD1 as a possible D gene (6 bases). CDR3 length: 13 residues. The V end was cut by 6 bases, the J end by 1 base, with 8 bases between. CDR1 and CDR2 from the germline V gene are MNHEY and SVGAGI. The CDR3 here is CASRGHRTDTQYF. In nucleotides, the CDR3 is TGTGCCAGCAGGGGACATCGCACAGATACGCAGTATTTT.